This is a list of T cell receptor beta chains from one sample in a study of spatial heterogeneity in lung cancer. TCRdb analysed the 5' RACE reads with MiXCR anew, one entry per CDR3 protein. The sample records around 100,000 distinct CDR3 sequences, about 4.6% being singletons. Material: lung tumor tissue, obtained at surgery. The receptors here all came from a male donor with early-stage non-small cell lung cancer. CDR3s leave out the opening cysteine and the closing phenylalanine or tryptophan.

12 TRBV20-1 SAADRAQGDEQY
11 TRBV27 ASSWGGSDLQY
11 TRBV5-1 ASSTESTDTQY
15 TRBV5-5 ASSLVLAGEGTDTQY
13 TRBV15 ATSRTGDTNEKLF
11 TRBV12-3/TRBV12-4 ASSTTGTDTQY
14 TRBV27 ASSLERGPANEKLF
12 TRBV12-3/TRBV12-4 ASSLDPRNTEAF
14 TRBV7-8 ASSLWASGNVDEQF
15 TRBV5-5 ASSALPHGRMTDTQY
14 TRBV18 ASSPPAAASKNIQY
10 TRBV12-3/TRBV12-4 ASSQLDLTQY
16 TRBV2 ASSEGGRGRRPLGEAF
13 TRBV4-1 ASSPLSSDRYEQY
12 TRBV5-5 ASSLRDFQETQC
13 TRBV5-1 ASSLGLAAYNEQF
13 TRBV5-1 ASSFRTGSDSPLH
11 TRBV29-1 SAPGTEQETQY
13 TRBV27 ASSLKGTGYQPQH
12 TRBV20-1 SARVDLAKNIQY
13 TRBV12-3/TRBV12-4 ASSFAGGSNQPQH
12 TRBV20-1 SALAGGRTDTQY
13 TRBV2 ASRPRLAETYEQY
13 TRBV28 ASRAGTGYNQPQH
14 TRBV3-1 ASSLGLAGNTGELF
12 TRBV4-1 ASSPWGWTYEQY
13 TRBV20-1 SASVGPPPTYEQY
16 TRBV4-1 ASSHAGTGVTRHEKLF
13 TRBV25-1 ASSDPRGRADEQY
15 TRBV7-9 ASSSIAGGPQTGELF
11 TRBV6-6 ANSLRGNTEAF
15 TRBV6-6 ASRHRLAGGPVYEQY
13 TRBV28 ASSTGGHGPPALH